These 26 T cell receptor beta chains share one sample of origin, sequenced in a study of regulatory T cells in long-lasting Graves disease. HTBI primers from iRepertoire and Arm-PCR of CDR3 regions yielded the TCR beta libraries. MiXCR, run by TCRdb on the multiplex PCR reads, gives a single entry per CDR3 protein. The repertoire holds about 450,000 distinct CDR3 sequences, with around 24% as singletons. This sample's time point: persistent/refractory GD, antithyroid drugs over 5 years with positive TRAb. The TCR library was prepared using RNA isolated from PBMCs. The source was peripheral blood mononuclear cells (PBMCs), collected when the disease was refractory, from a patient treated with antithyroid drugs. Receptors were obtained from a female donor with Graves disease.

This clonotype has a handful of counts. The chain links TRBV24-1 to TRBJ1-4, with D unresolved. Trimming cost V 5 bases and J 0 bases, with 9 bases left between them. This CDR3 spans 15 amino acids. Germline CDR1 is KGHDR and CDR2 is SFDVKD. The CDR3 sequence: CATSVGAATNEKLFF. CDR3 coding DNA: TGTGCCACCAGTGTTGGCGCCGCAACTAATGAAAAACTGTTTTTT.

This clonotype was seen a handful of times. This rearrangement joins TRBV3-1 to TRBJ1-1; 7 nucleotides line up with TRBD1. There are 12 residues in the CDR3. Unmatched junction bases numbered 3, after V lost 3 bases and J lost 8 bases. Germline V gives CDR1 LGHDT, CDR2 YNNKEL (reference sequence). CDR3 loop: CASSQAGQEAFF. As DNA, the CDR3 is TGTGCCAGCAGCCAGGCGGGACAGGAAGCTTTCTTT.

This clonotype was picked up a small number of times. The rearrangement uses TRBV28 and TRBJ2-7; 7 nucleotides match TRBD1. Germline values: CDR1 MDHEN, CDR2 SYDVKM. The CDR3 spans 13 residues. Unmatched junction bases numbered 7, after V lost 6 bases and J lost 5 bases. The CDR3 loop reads CASSWGQFNEQYF. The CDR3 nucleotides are TGTGCCAGCAGCTGGGGACAGTTCAACGAGCAGTACTTC.

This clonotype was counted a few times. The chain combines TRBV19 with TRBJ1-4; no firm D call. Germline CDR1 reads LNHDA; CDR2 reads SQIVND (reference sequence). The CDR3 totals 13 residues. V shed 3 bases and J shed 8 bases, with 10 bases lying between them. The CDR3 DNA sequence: TGTGCCAGTAGTATCGGTTTCCAGGAAAAACTGTTTTTT. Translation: CASSIGFQEKLFF.

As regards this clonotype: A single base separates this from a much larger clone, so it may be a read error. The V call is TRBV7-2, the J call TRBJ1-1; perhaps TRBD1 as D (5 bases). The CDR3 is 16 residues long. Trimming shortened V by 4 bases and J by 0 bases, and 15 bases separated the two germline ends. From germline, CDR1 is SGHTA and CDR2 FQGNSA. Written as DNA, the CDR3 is TGTGCCAGCAGCTCAGAAGGGACCTCAATGAACACTGAAGCTTTCTTT. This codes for CASSSEGTSMNTEAFF. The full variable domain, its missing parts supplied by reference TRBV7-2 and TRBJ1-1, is GAGVSQSPSNKVTEKGKDVELRCDPISGHTALYWYRQSLGQGLEFLIYFQGNSAPDKSGLPSDRFSAERTGGSVSTLTIQRTQQEDSAVYLCASSSEGTSMNTEAFFGQGTRLTVV.

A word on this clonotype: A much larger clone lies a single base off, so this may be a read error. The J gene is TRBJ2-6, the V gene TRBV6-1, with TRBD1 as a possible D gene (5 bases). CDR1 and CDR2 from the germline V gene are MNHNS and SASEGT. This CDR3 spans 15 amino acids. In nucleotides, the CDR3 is TGTGCCAGCAGATCCCAGGGTGCTGGGGCCAACGCCCTGACTTTC. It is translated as CASRSQGAGANALTF.

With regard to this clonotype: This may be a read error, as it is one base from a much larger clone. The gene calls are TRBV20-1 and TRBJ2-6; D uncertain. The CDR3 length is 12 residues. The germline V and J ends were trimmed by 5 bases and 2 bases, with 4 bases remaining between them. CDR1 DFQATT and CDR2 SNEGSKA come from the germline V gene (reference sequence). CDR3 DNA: TGCAGTGCTGGTCCTGGGGCCAACGTCCTGACTTTC. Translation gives CSAGPGANVLTF.

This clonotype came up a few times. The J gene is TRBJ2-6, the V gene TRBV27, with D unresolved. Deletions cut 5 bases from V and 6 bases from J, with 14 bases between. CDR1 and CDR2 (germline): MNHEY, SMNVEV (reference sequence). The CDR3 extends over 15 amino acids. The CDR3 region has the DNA TGTGCCAGCAGTCTGCAGCCTCTAGAGGCCAACGTCCTGACTTTC. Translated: CASSLQPLEANVLTF.

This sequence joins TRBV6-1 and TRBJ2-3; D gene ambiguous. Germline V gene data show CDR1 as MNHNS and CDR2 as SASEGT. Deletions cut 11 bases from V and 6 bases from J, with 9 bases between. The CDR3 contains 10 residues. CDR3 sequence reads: CAPEPDTQYF. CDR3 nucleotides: TGTGCCCCCGAGCCGGATACGCAGTATTTT.

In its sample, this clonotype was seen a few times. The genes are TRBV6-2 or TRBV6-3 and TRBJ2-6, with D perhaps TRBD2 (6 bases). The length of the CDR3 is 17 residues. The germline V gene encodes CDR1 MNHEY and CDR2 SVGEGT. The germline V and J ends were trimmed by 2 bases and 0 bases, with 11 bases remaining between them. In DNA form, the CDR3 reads TGTGCCAGCAGTTACGGCGGGGCCAGCTCTGGGGCCAACGTCCTGACTTTC. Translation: CASSYGGASSGANVLTF.

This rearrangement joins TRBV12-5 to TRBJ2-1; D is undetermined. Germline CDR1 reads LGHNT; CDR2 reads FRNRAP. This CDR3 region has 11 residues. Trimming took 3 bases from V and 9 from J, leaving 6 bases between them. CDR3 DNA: TGTGCTAGTGGTTTCAGCAGTGAGCAGTTCTTC. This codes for CASGFSSEQFF.

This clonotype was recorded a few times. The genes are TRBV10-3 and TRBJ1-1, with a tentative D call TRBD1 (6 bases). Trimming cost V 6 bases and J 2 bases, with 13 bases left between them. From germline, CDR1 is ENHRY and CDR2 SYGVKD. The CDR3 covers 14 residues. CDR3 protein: CAISAAGANTEAFF. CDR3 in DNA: TGTGCCATCAGCGCCGCAGGGGCCAACACTGAAGCTTTCTTT.

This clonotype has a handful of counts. In nucleotides, the CDR3 is TGTGCCAGCACCAAGGATAATACAGGGAATGGCTACACCTTC. Amino acid sequence: CASTKDNTGNGYTF. The chain joins TRBV6-1 to TRBJ1-2, with D maybe TRBD1 (6 bases). This CDR3 contains 14 residues. V dropped 7 bases and J dropped 6 bases, with 18 bases sitting between them. The germline V gene encodes CDR1 MNHNS and CDR2 SASEGT.

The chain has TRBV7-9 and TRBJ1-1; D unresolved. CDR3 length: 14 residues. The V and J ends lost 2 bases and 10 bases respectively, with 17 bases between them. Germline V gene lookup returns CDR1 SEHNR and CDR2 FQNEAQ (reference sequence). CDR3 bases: TGTGCCAGCAGCTTATTTAGACCCACGCACGGAGCTTTCTTT. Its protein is CASSLFRPTHGAFF.

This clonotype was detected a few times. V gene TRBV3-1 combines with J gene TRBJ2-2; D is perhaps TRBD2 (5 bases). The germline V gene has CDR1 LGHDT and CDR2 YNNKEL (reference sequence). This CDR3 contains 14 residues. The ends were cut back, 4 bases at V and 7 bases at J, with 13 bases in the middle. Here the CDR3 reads CASSRAGLIGELFF. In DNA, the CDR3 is TGTGCCAGCAGCCGGGCGGGCCTGATCGGGGAGCTGTTTTTT.

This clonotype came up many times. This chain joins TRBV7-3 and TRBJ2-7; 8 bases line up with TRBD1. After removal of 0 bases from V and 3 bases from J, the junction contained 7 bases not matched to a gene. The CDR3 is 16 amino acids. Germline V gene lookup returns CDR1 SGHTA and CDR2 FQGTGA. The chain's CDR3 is CASSLTGGQGGYEQYF. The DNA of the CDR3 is TGTGCCAGCAGCTTAACAGGAGGACAGGGAGGCTACGAGCAGTACTTC.

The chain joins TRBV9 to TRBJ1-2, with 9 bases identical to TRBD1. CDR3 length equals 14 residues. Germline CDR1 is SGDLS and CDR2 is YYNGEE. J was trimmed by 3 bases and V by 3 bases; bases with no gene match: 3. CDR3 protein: CASSDRTGDYGYTF. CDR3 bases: TGTGCCAGCAGCGATCGGACAGGGGACTATGGCTACACCTTC. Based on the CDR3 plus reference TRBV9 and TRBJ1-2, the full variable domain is DSGVTQTPKHLITATGQRVTLRCSPRSGDLSVYWYQQSLDQGLQFLIQYYNGEERAKGNILERFSAQQFPDLHSELNLSSLELGDSALYFCASSDRTGDYGYTFGSGTRLTVV.

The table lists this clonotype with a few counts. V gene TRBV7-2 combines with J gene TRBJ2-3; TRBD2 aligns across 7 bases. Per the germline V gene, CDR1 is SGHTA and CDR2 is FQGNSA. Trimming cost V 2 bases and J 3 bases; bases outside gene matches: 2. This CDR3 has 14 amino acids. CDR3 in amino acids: CASSLSGMTDTQYF. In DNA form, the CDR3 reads TGTGCCAGCAGCTTAAGCGGGATGACAGATACGCAGTATTTT. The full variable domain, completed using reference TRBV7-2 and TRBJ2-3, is GAGVSQSPSNKVTEKGKDVELRCDPISGHTALYWYRQSLGQGLEFLIYFQGNSAPDKSGLPSDRFSAERTGGSVSTLTIQRTQQEDSAVYLCASSLSGMTDTQYFGPGTRLTVL.

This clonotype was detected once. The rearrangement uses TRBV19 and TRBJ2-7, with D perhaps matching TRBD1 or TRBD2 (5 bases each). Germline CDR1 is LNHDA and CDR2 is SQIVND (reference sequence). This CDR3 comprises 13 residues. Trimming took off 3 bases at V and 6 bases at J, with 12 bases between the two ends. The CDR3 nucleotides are TGTGCCAGTAGTATCAGAGGGGCAACCGAGCAGTACTTC. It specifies CASSIRGATEQYF.

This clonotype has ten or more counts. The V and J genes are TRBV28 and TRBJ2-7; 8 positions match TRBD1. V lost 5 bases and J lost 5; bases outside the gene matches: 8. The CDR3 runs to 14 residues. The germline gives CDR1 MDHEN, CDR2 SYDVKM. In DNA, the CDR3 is TGTGCCAGCAGTCGGACAGGGTCGGTACACGAGCAGTACTTC. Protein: CASSRTGSVHEQYF.

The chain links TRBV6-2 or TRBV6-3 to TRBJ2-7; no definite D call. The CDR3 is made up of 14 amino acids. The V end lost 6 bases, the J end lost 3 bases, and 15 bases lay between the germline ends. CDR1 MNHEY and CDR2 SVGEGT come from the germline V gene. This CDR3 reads CASRDLAVHYEQYF. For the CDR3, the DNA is TGTGCCAGCAGAGATCTTGCAGTGCACTACGAGCAGTACTTC.

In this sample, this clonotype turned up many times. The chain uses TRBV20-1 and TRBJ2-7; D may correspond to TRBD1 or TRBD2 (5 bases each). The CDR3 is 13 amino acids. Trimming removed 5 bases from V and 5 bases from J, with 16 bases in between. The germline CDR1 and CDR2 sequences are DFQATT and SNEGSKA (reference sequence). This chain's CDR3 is CSAHRDEGDEQYF. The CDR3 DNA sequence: TGCAGTGCTCACCGGGACGAGGGCGACGAGCAGTACTTC.

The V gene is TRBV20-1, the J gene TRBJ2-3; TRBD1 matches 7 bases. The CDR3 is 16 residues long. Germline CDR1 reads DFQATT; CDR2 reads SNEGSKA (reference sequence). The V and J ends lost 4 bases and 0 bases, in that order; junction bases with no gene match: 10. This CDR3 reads CSAIPIDRASTDTQYF. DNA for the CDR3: TGCAGTGCTATCCCCATAGACAGGGCTAGCACAGATACGCAGTATTTT.

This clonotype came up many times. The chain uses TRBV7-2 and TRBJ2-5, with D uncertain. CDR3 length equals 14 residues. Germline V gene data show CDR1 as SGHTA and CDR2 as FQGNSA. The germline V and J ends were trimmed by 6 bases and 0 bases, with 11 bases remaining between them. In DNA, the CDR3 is TGTGCCAGCAGTAACCTGCAGTACCAAGAGACCCAGTACTTC. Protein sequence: CASSNLQYQETQYF.

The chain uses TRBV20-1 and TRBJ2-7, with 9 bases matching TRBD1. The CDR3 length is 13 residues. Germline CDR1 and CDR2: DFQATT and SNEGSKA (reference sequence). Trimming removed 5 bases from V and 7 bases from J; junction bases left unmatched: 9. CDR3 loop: CSAFDRGKREQYF. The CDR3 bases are TGCAGTGCTTTTGACAGGGGGAAAAGGGAGCAGTACTTC.

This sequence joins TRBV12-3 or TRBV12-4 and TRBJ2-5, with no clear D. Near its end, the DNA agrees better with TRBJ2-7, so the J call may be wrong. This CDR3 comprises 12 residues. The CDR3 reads CASSFVSREQYF. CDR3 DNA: TGTGCCAGCAGTTTCGTTAGCCGCGAGCAGTACTTC.